Detailed here is one T cell receptor beta chain. This entry comes from a study of blood T cell repertoires in COVID-19. TCRdb's table, derived via immunoSEQ multiplex PCR, lists solely in-frame clones and lacks some. This sample has approximately 13,000 clones, with 88% found just once. This TCR was sampled from a human donor in a cohort sampled during active COVID-19. Source material: peripheral blood.

CDR3 sequence (DNA): TGTGCCAGCAGCGTAGCTCCCACCCGAGGCGATGAGCAGTTCTTC. It translates to CASSVAPTRGDEQFF. The chain links TRBV9 to TRBJ2-1; D not certain. Germline loops: CDR1 SGDLS, CDR2 YYNGEE. V was trimmed by 0 bases and J by 8 bases, leaving 15 bases between them. The CDR3 totals 15 residues. The variable domain in full, with the rest retrieved from reference TRBV9 and TRBJ2-1, is DSGVTQTPKHLITATGQRVTLRCSPRSGDLSVYWYQQSLDQGLQFLIQYYNGEERAKGNILERFSAQQFPDLHSELNLSSLELGDSALYFCASSVAPTRGDEQFFGPGTRLTVL.